These T cell receptor beta chains were read from a single sample in a study of T cell repertoires in cytomegalovirus infection. These TCRs' antigens remain unknown. TCRdb ran MiXCR on the reads and lists one entry per CDR3 protein. The sample includes about 740,000 distinct CDR3 sequences, 33% of them seen just once. Sequencing used cultured PBMCs, obtained from culture after CMV antigen stimulation. The receptor set was obtained from a human donor in good health (CMV status not recorded). Some clones in this sample may be carry-over from other donors' samples. Each CDR3 is given with its conserved first and last residue. Each record gives: D gene, clone size, V gene, J gene, CDR3 DNA, CDR3 protein. The D gene is left open where the match is weak. Size is omitted from some rows. Given values are once, few, many or a class for expanded clones.

d_call: TRBD2
clone_size: .
v_call: TRBV5-1
j_call: TRBJ2-5
cdr3_nt: TGCGCCAGCAGCTTGTTCCGGCGGGGGAATTTAGAGACCCAGTACTTC
cdr3_aa: CASSLFRRGNLETQYF

d_call: TRBD1
clone_size: few
v_call: TRBV2
j_call: TRBJ2-5
cdr3_nt: TGTGCCAGCAGTGAAACAGGGGGGCTCGGGGAGACCCAGTACTTC
cdr3_aa: CASSETGGLGETQYF

d_call: .
clone_size: few
v_call: TRBV12-3/TRBV12-4
j_call: TRBJ1-5
cdr3_nt: TGTGCCAGCACCCTGGGGCAGGGAGGGAGTCAGCCCCAGCATTTT
cdr3_aa: CASTLGQGGSQPQHF

d_call: TRBD2
clone_size: few
v_call: TRBV28
j_call: TRBJ2-1
cdr3_nt: TGTGCCAGCAGACCAAGCGGGGGCCCCCACAATGAGCAGTTCTTC
cdr3_aa: CASRPSGGPHNEQFF

d_call: .
clone_size: many
v_call: TRBV7-9
j_call: TRBJ2-6
cdr3_nt: TGTGCCAGCGATGAGCTGTCTTCAGGCTCTGGGGCCAACGTCCTGACTTTC
cdr3_aa: CASDELSSGSGANVLTF

d_call: .
clone_size: many
v_call: TRBV7-2
j_call: TRBJ1-3
cdr3_nt: TGTGCCAGCAGCTTAGTTGGGGGTACTTCTGGAAACACCATATATTTT
cdr3_aa: CASSLVGGTSGNTIYF

d_call: .
clone_size: .
v_call: TRBV20-1
j_call: TRBJ2-5
cdr3_nt: TGCAGTGCCCAGGCTCATCCCAGCGTCCAAGAGACCCAGTACTTC
cdr3_aa: CSAQAHPSVQETQYF

d_call: .
clone_size: once
v_call: TRBV6-2/TRBV6-3
j_call: TRBJ1-5
cdr3_nt: TGTGCCAGCAGGGGACCGACCTTAGCAAGTCAGCCCCAGCATTTT
cdr3_aa: CASRGPTLASQPQHF

d_call: TRBD2
clone_size: .
v_call: TRBV6-2/TRBV6-3
j_call: TRBJ2-1
cdr3_nt: TGTGCCAGCACTTACTCCGGACTAGTTGAGCAGTTCTTC
cdr3_aa: CASTYSGLVEQFF

d_call: TRBD1
clone_size: few
v_call: TRBV10-3
j_call: TRBJ2-3
cdr3_nt: TGTGCCATCAGGCGACAGGGGGCCCAGGATACGCAGTATTTT
cdr3_aa: CAIRRQGAQDTQYF

d_call: .
clone_size: .
v_call: TRBV6-5
j_call: TRBJ1-5
cdr3_nt: TGTGCCAGCAGACGGGACGGTGATAGCAATCAGCCCCAGCATTTT
cdr3_aa: CASRRDGDSNQPQHF

d_call: .
clone_size: few
v_call: TRBV7-9
j_call: TRBJ1-1
cdr3_nt: TGTGCCAGCAGCTTATCAGGGGTCGTGAACACTGAAGCTTTCTTT
cdr3_aa: CASSLSGVVNTEAFF

d_call: .
clone_size: .
v_call: TRBV11-3
j_call: TRBJ2-7
cdr3_nt: TGTGCCAGCAGCTTGGAGCGGTGGGACGAGCAGTACTTC
cdr3_aa: CASSLERWDEQYF

d_call: .
clone_size: many
v_call: TRBV7-2
j_call: TRBJ2-7
cdr3_nt: TGTGCCAGCAGCCAGCTGGGCGAGTGGTACGAGCAGTACTTC
cdr3_aa: CASSQLGEWYEQYF

d_call: .
clone_size: .
v_call: TRBV11-2
j_call: TRBJ2-1
cdr3_nt: TGTGCCAGCAGCCCAGGGCTAACAAATGAGCAGTTCTTC
cdr3_aa: CASSPGLTNEQFF

d_call: TRBD1
clone_size: many
v_call: TRBV7-2
j_call: TRBJ1-5
cdr3_nt: TGTGCCAGCAGCTCCCGGACAGGGGCAGGGGATCAGCCCCAGCATTTT
cdr3_aa: CASSSRTGAGDQPQHF

d_call: .
clone_size: few
v_call: TRBV12-3/TRBV12-4
j_call: TRBJ2-1
cdr3_nt: TGTGCCAGCAGCCGGGACCCGGTAAAAAATGAGCAGTTCTTC
cdr3_aa: CASSRDPVKNEQFF

d_call: .
clone_size: .
v_call: TRBV6-5
j_call: TRBJ2-4
cdr3_nt: TGTGCCAGCAGCAGGGGCTTCAAAAACATTCAGTACTTC
cdr3_aa: CASSRGFKNIQYF

d_call: .
clone_size: few
v_call: TRBV12-3/TRBV12-4
j_call: TRBJ2-5
cdr3_nt: TGTGCCAGCAGTTTTGGATCAGGGCCACAAGAGACCCAGTACTTC
cdr3_aa: CASSFGSGPQETQYF

d_call: .
clone_size: few
v_call: TRBV18
j_call: TRBJ1-2
cdr3_nt: TGTGCCAGCTCGGAAGCTACAGGGTTGGGCTATGGCTACACCTTC
cdr3_aa: CASSEATGLGYGYTF

d_call: .
clone_size: .
v_call: TRBV2
j_call: TRBJ2-7
cdr3_nt: TGTGCCAGCAGCACTTTAAGAGTAGAGCAGTACTTC
cdr3_aa: CASSTLRVEQYF

d_call: .
clone_size: .
v_call: TRBV11-2
j_call: TRBJ1-4
cdr3_nt: TGTGCCAGCAGCTTAGGGTATGCAACTAATGAAAAACTGTTTTTT
cdr3_aa: CASSLGYATNEKLFF

d_call: .
clone_size: few
v_call: TRBV7-2
j_call: TRBJ1-1
cdr3_nt: TGTGCCAGCAGCTTAATAAGTAGTGGCCTGAACACTGAAGCTTTCTTT
cdr3_aa: CASSLISSGLNTEAFF

d_call: .
clone_size: many
v_call: TRBV7-6
j_call: TRBJ2-1
cdr3_nt: TGTGCCAGCAGCTTAGTGCGCCCCGAGGGGGGATTTGAGCAGTTCTTC
cdr3_aa: CASSLVRPEGGFEQFF

d_call: TRBD2
clone_size: few
v_call: TRBV6-2/TRBV6-3
j_call: TRBJ2-1
cdr3_nt: TGTGCCAGCAGTTATCCCTTGGTAGCGGGTGGAAACAATGAGCAGTTCTTC
cdr3_aa: CASSYPLVAGGNNEQFF

d_call: TRBD2
clone_size: .
v_call: TRBV7-2
j_call: TRBJ2-7
cdr3_nt: TGTGCCAGCAGCCCCCGCGGGGAGGGCGAGCAGTACTTC
cdr3_aa: CASSPRGEGEQYF

d_call: .
clone_size: many
v_call: TRBV7-2
j_call: TRBJ1-1
cdr3_nt: TGTGCCAGCAGCTTAGTGGTGAACACTGAAGCTTTCTTT
cdr3_aa: CASSLVVNTEAFF

d_call: TRBD1
clone_size: .
v_call: TRBV20-1
j_call: TRBJ1-1
cdr3_nt: TGCAGTGCTACCGACAGGGGTGATGAAGCTTTCTTT
cdr3_aa: CSATDRGDEAFF

d_call: .
clone_size: .
v_call: TRBV12-3/TRBV12-4
j_call: TRBJ2-3
cdr3_nt: TGTGCCAGCAGTCCCCGACTGGACGGACAGTATTTT
cdr3_aa: CASSPRLDGQYF

d_call: TRBD1
clone_size: .
v_call: TRBV28
j_call: TRBJ1-2
cdr3_nt: TGTGCCAGCAACCGGGGACAGGGGTCGGTAGGCTACACCTTC
cdr3_aa: CASNRGQGSVGYTF

d_call: .
clone_size: .
v_call: TRBV18
j_call: TRBJ2-7
cdr3_nt: TGTGCCAGCTCACCCTCGAAGGGGCAGTACGAGCAGTACTTC
cdr3_aa: CASSPSKGQYEQYF

d_call: TRBD1
clone_size: .
v_call: TRBV4-1
j_call: TRBJ2-2
cdr3_nt: TGCGCCAGCAGCCAAGGAGCCAGGGGGCCAACCGGGGAGCTGTTTTTT
cdr3_aa: CASSQGARGPTGELFF

d_call: .
clone_size: .
v_call: TRBV12-3/TRBV12-4
j_call: TRBJ1-5
cdr3_nt: TGTGCCAGCGGGAGGGGTAGGCCACGGGGGCCCCAGCATTTT
cdr3_aa: CASGRGRPRGPQHF

d_call: .
clone_size: .
v_call: TRBV20-1
j_call: TRBJ2-5
cdr3_nt: TGCAGTGCTAGAGATCTTGGCGGCCAAGAGACCCAGTACTTC
cdr3_aa: CSARDLGGQETQYF

d_call: TRBD1
clone_size: few
v_call: TRBV7-9
j_call: TRBJ1-1
cdr3_nt: TGTGCCAGCAGCTGGGGACAGGGACAAGCTTTCTTT
cdr3_aa: CASSWGQGQAFF

d_call: .
clone_size: .
v_call: TRBV27
j_call: TRBJ1-2
cdr3_nt: TGTGCCAGCAGTTTATGGGCAGGAGAGGGCTACACCTTC
cdr3_aa: CASSLWAGEGYTF

d_call: TRBD1
clone_size: few
v_call: TRBV7-9
j_call: TRBJ1-1
cdr3_nt: TGTGCCAGCGGGGATGGACAGGGGAAAAGAGCTTTCTTT
cdr3_aa: CASGDGQGKRAFF

d_call: .
clone_size: many
v_call: TRBV28
j_call: TRBJ1-1
cdr3_nt: TGTGCCAGCAGTCCACACTGGGACACTGAAGCTTTCTTT
cdr3_aa: CASSPHWDTEAFF

d_call: .
clone_size: .
v_call: TRBV6-5
j_call: TRBJ2-2
cdr3_nt: TGTGCCAGCACCGGGGGCCAAAGGGACACCGGGGAGCTGTTTTTT
cdr3_aa: CASTGGQRDTGELFF

d_call: .
clone_size: .
v_call: TRBV7-9
j_call: TRBJ2-4
cdr3_nt: TGTGCCAGCAGCCCTCCGACGAAAAACATTCAGTACTTC
cdr3_aa: CASSPPTKNIQYF

d_call: .
clone_size: .
v_call: TRBV15
j_call: TRBJ2-7
cdr3_nt: TGTGCCACCAGCAGGGACCTCGGCTCCTACGAGCAGTACTTC
cdr3_aa: CATSRDLGSYEQYF

d_call: .
clone_size: many
v_call: TRBV7-2
j_call: TRBJ2-7
cdr3_nt: TGTGCCAGCAGCCAGGATGTGCCTGAGACATACGAGCAGTACTTC
cdr3_aa: CASSQDVPETYEQYF

d_call: .
clone_size: .
v_call: TRBV12-3/TRBV12-4
j_call: TRBJ1-2
cdr3_nt: TGTGCCAGCAGACCCTCCACAGTTAACTATGGCTACACCTTC
cdr3_aa: CASRPSTVNYGYTF

d_call: .
clone_size: many
v_call: TRBV7-2
j_call: TRBJ2-3
cdr3_nt: TGTGCCAGCAGGCTCCCCGGGACCTACCGAACAGATACGCAGTATTTT
cdr3_aa: CASRLPGTYRTDTQYF

d_call: .
clone_size: few
v_call: TRBV28
j_call: TRBJ2-1
cdr3_nt: TGTGCCAGCAGCCAGTCGGGGGGCCAGCGGGGCAATGAGCAGTTCTTC
cdr3_aa: CASSQSGGQRGNEQFF

d_call: .
clone_size: few
v_call: TRBV15
j_call: TRBJ2-1
cdr3_nt: TGTGCCACCAGCAGTGAGGGACGGGGGTTCGATGAGCAGTTCTTC
cdr3_aa: CATSSEGRGFDEQFF

d_call: .
clone_size: once
v_call: TRBV23-1
j_call: TRBJ2-5
cdr3_nt: TGCGCCAGCAGGATAGGATCCCCCGGGACCCAGTACTTC
cdr3_aa: CASRIGSPGTQYF

d_call: TRBD2
clone_size: few
v_call: TRBV27
j_call: TRBJ2-1
cdr3_nt: TGTGCCAGCAGCGGGACTAGCGGGGGTGAGCAGTTCTTC
cdr3_aa: CASSGTSGGEQFF

d_call: TRBD2
clone_size: .
v_call: TRBV5-4
j_call: TRBJ2-2
cdr3_nt: TGTGCCGGGGGACTACCGAACACCGGGGAGCTGTTTTTT
cdr3_aa: CAGGLPNTGELFF

d_call: .
clone_size: .
v_call: TRBV11-1
j_call: TRBJ2-1
cdr3_nt: TGTGCCAGCGCCACAGCTACCTACAATGAGCAGTTCTTC
cdr3_aa: CASATATYNEQFF

d_call: .
clone_size: .
v_call: TRBV2
j_call: TRBJ1-3
cdr3_nt: TGTGCCAGCAGTGACACCGCTCGGGGAAACACCATATATTTT
cdr3_aa: CASSDTARGNTIYF

d_call: .
clone_size: .
v_call: TRBV12-3/TRBV12-4
j_call: TRBJ1-6
cdr3_nt: TGTGCCAGCAGTTTTCGGCCTATTTCACCCCTCCACTTT
cdr3_aa: CASSFRPISPLHF

d_call: TRBD2
clone_size: .
v_call: TRBV6-5
j_call: TRBJ2-2
cdr3_nt: TGTGCCAGCAGCCTAGGACTAGCGGCGAACACCGGGGAGCTGTTTTTT
cdr3_aa: CASSLGLAANTGELFF

d_call: TRBD2
clone_size: .
v_call: TRBV6-5
j_call: TRBJ2-7
cdr3_nt: TGTGCCAGCAGTCGACCGGGACTAGCGGGGGTCGAGCAGTACTTC
cdr3_aa: CASSRPGLAGVEQYF

d_call: TRBD2
clone_size: many
v_call: TRBV7-6
j_call: TRBJ2-5
cdr3_nt: TGTGCCAGCAGCTCCGGGACTAGCGGGGAGACCCAGTACTTC
cdr3_aa: CASSSGTSGETQYF

d_call: .
clone_size: .
v_call: TRBV18
j_call: TRBJ2-7
cdr3_nt: TGTGCCAGCTCACCATCCCAAGATAACGAGCAGTACTTC
cdr3_aa: CASSPSQDNEQYF

d_call: .
clone_size: .
v_call: TRBV7-9
j_call: TRBJ1-2
cdr3_nt: TGTGCCAGCAGCGGGGACACAGCTTTTTGGTATGGCTACACCTTC
cdr3_aa: CASSGDTAFWYGYTF